This TCR beta chain was obtained from a study of blood T cell repertoires in COVID-19. TCRdb's copy holds only in-frame clones and misses some; the assay was immunoSEQ multiplex PCR. The data contain 52,000 or so clones, approximately 88% of them singletons. The Seattle patients, enrolled during active infection, were followed longitudinally. The V gene's germline CDR1 is KGHDR and CDR2 SFDVKD. Trimming removed 5 bases at V and 5 bases at J, with 8 bases between. The CDR3 loop spans 12 amino acids. The chain couples TRBV24-1 to TRBJ2-5; D may be TRBD1 (5 bases). Sequencing input: peripheral blood. This receptor was identified in a man in his forties or fifties with COVID-19, enrolled during active disease. CDR3 in DNA: TGTGCCACCAGTGCCCCAGGGGAGACCCAGTACTTC. It yields the protein CATSAPGETQYF.